Below, one T cell receptor (beta chain) is given with its context. Antigen unknown. Using its own MiXCR run on the reads, TCRdb lists one record per CDR3 protein. Among 500,000 to 600,000 distinct CDR3 sequences listed, approximately 17% were seen once. This sample was taken from a study of T cell repertoires in cytomegalovirus infection. Study context: Public signatures in TCR beta pointed to CMV infection and matching HLA type.

Findings and limits, study-wide: HLA-C-restricted CMV-specific TCR beta clonotypes were dominant in the ex vivo response. Cumulative public TCR beta family frequency identified carriers of CMV plus the relevant HLA.

Trimming took 3 bases from V and 0 from J, leaving 8 bases between them. This CDR3 contains 15 residues. Germline V gives CDR1 MNHEY, CDR2 SMNVEV (reference sequence). This clonotype was obtained from a human donor in good health (CMV status not recorded). Some clones in this sample may be carry-over from other donors' samples. The material sequenced was CD8+ T cells from PBMCs. V and J are TRBV27 and TRBJ1-4; D unclear. This CDR3 reads CASSFHRATNEKLFF. The CDR3 nucleotides read TGTGCCAGCAGTTTTCATAGAGCAACTAATGAAAAACTGTTTTTT.